The clone carrying this T cell receptor (beta chain) was picked up many times. As yet, its antigen is unknown. This specimen belongs to a study of T-cell reconstitution after alpha-beta-depleted transplantation in children. TCRbeta library preparation incorporated unique molecular identifiers. TCRdb re-analysed the PCR reads in MiXCR, keeping a single row per CDR3 protein. Among fewer than 500,000 distinct CDR3 sequences listed, around two fifths were seen once. The CDR3 is 14 residues long. V dropped 6 bases and J dropped 2 bases, with 14 bases sitting between them. Germline CDR1 is SGHTA and CDR2 is FQGNSA. Study-wide points: Several hundred graft clones that had expanded were reportedly the source of alpha-beta T cells about two months after transplant.

The TCR sequence derives from a girl aged 2 to 10 with aplastic anemia, due to receive a stem cell transplant. Sequenced material: PBMCs, taken before TCRalphabeta/CD19-depleted stem cell transplant. The chain recombines TRBV7-2 with TRBJ2-7; no firm D call. The CDR3 loop is CASSRSPGPYEQYF. CDR3 nucleotide sequence: TGTGCCAGCAGTCGGTCTCCGGGCCCCTACGAGCAGTACTTC.